The entry below describes one T cell receptor beta chain. These data belong to a study of control samples from healthy donors and cancer patients. The CDR3 length is 13 residues. Germline-derived CDR1 and CDR2 are MNHEY and SVGAGI. Deletions cut 2 bases from V and 5 bases from J, with 9 bases between. Profiling relied on immunoSEQ multiplex PCR, and the TCRdb table lists in-frame clones only, not all of them. Among about 120,000 clones, around nine tenths were seen once, and the ten largest hold 9.5% to 13%. Sequencing was carried out using blood. The rearrangement uses TRBV6-5 and TRBJ1-2, with no clear D. This receptor was taken from a man aged 25-40 years in good health. CDR3 in DNA: TGTGCCAGCAGTTACGGTGTGGCGTATGGCTACACCTTC. This codes for CASSYGVAYGYTF.